A selection of T cell receptor beta chains follows, all from one sample in a study of T-cell reconstitution after alpha-beta-depleted transplantation in children. TCRdb re-called the PCR reads with MiXCR, one entry per CDR3 protein. Among about 230,000 distinct CDR3 sequences listed, approximately 10% were seen once. Sequenced material: PBMCs from the stem cell graft donor, taken from the stem cell graft. These receptors were collected from a human donor who donated a stem cell graft to a child with acute lymphoblastic leukemia. CDR3s leave out the opening cysteine and the closing phenylalanine or tryptophan. The order of the fields is J gene, V gene, CDR3 protein.

TRBJ2-2 | TRBV5-1 | ASRRTGGTGELF
TRBJ2-1 | TRBV5-1 | ASSVLLGYNEQF
TRBJ1-2 | TRBV7-2 | ASSFKPGQGSFGYT
TRBJ1-5 | TRBV12-3/TRBV12-4 | ASSGTGAQPQH
TRBJ1-1 | TRBV6-5 | ASSSRRGGTEAF
TRBJ2-1 | TRBV30 | AWSVFNEQF
TRBJ2-7 | TRBV4-1 | ASSHPGLAGSYEQY
TRBJ1-6 | TRBV25-1 | ASSEIQTGVYNSPLH
TRBJ1-1 | TRBV27 | HSKRGAPGALNTEAF
TRBJ2-1 | TRBV6-2/TRBV6-3 | ASTPRRGGSNEQF
TRBJ2-7 | TRBV5-8 | ASSRGTGLSYEQY
TRBJ2-1 | TRBV10-2 | ASSDRAKGDEQF
TRBJ2-1 | TRBV10-1 | ASSGDRSYNEQF
TRBJ2-5 | TRBV11-2 | ASSPPSGQETQY
TRBJ2-2 | TRBV6-1 | ASSGRTEDTGELF
TRBJ2-1 | TRBV12-3/TRBV12-4 | ASSPTGLVSLNEQF
TRBJ2-7 | TRBV20-1 | SASRSYEQY
TRBJ1-2 | TRBV29-1 | SVELGQGYT
TRBJ1-1 | TRBV11-2 | ASSTHNKRNTEAF
TRBJ1-1 | TRBV7-8 | ASSLRGTITNTEAF
TRBJ2-7 | TRBV28 | ASSSGQGLILSEQY
TRBJ1-1 | TRBV27 | ASSSPGGFRKDTEAF
TRBJ2-7 | TRBV10-3 | AINSGTGGYEQY
TRBJ2-5 | TRBV6-5 | ASSYGLGQGAQETQY
TRBJ2-7 | TRBV5-4 | ASSLTSPGEQY
TRBJ2-7 | TRBV4-2 | ASIQWTGRFEQY
TRBJ2-5 | TRBV12-3/TRBV12-4 | ASRRAGAAQETQY
TRBJ2-3 | TRBV3-1 | ASSQGRASDTDTQY
TRBJ2-1 | TRBV4-2 | ASSQDMGEFYNEQF
TRBJ1-6 | TRBV4-1 | ASSLMITLNNSPLH
TRBJ2-1 | TRBV7-6 | ASSLDSGQGNEQF
TRBJ1-1 | TRBV6-1 | ASTPGIGPKTEAF
TRBJ1-3 | TRBV4-3 | ASSQVLFGSGNTIY
TRBJ1-1 | TRBV20-1 | SAPQGGTSGTEAF
TRBJ2-7 | TRBV7-8 | ASSPENEQY
TRBJ1-1 | TRBV6-5 | ASSYYIGRAEAF
TRBJ1-1 | TRBV29-1 | SVEGGQGDTEAF
TRBJ2-1 | TRBV12-3/TRBV12-4 | ASSPQGARMDNEQF
TRBJ2-2 | TRBV5-6 | ASSLLQNTGELF
TRBJ2-4 | TRBV20-1 | SGGGASGGKNIQY
TRBJ2-2 | TRBV5-1 | ASSQTTNTGELF
TRBJ2-7 | TRBV20-1 | SAPRPGTSYEQY
TRBJ2-3 | TRBV5-5 | ASSLDGVAADTQY
TRBJ1-1 | TRBV5-1 | ASSSITGNTEAF